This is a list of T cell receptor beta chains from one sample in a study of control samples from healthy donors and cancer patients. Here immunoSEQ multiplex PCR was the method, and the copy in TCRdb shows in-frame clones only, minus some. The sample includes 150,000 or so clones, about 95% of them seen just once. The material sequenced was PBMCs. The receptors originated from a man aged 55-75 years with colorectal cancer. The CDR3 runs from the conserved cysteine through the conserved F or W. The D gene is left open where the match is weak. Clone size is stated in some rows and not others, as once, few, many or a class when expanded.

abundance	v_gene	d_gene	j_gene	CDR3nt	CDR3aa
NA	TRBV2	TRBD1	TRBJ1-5	TGTGCCAGCAGTGGATTAGGGGGCACTCAGCCCCAGCATTTT	CASSGLGGTQPQHF
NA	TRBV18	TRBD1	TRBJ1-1	TGTGCCAGCTCACCGAAGGGACAGCGACTGAACACTGAAGCTTTCTTT	CASSPKGQRLNTEAFF
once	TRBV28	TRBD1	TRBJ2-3	TGTGCCAGCCGGGACAGCCCCACAGATACGCAGTATTTT	CASRDSPTDTQYF
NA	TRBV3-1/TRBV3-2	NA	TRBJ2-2	TGTGCCAGCAGCCTCAACACCGGGGAGCTGTTTTTT	CASSLNTGELFF
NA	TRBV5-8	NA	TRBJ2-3	TGTGCCAGCAGCGGTGTCCGGCAGGGCCTCGTCAATACGCAGTATTTT	CASSGVRQGLVNTQYF
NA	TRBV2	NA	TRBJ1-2	TGTGCCAGCACCGAAGCCTGGCAGAACTATGGCTACACCTTC	CASTEAWQNYGYTF
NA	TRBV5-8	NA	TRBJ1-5	TGTGCCAGCAGTTCCTGGACAGAACGGGAGCCCCAGCATTTT	CASSSWTEREPQHF
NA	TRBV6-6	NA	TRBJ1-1	TGTGCCAGCTTAGGGAACACTGAAGCTTTCTTT	CASLGNTEAFF
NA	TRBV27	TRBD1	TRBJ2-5	TGTGCCAGCAGTCAAGGGGGCCGAGAGACCCAGTACTTC	CASSQGGRETQYF
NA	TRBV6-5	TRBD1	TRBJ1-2	TGTGCCAGTACCCGGGACAGGGGCTCGTATGGCTACACCTTC	CASTRDRGSYGYTF
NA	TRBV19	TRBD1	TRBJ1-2	TGTGCCAGTAGGTCCTCCGGGACAGCTAACTATGGCTACACCTTC	CASRSSGTANYGYTF
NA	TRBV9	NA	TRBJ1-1	TGTGCCAGCAGCGTAGAAGGGACTGAAGCTTTCTTT	CASSVEGTEAFF
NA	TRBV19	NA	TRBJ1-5	TGTGCCAGTAGTTCCTGGACAGATAGCAATCAGCCCCAGCATTTT	CASSSWTDSNQPQHF
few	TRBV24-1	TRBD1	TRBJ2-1	TGTGCCACCAGTGGTCCCGGACAGGGGTCCTACAATGAGCAGTTCTTC	CATSGPGQGSYNEQFF
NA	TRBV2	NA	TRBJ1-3	TGTGCCAGCAGTGAACAGGGAGGGGACTCTGGAAACACCATATATTTT	CASSEQGGDSGNTIYF
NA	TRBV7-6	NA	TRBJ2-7	TGTGCCAGCAGCTTATTGCAGGGGTCCGAGCAGTACTTC	CASSLLQGSEQYF
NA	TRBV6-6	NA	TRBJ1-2	TGTGCCAGCAGTTACTCAGAGGGGCAGCAACGTGGCTACACCTTC	CASSYSEGQQRGYTF
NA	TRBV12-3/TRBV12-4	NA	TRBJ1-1	TGTGCCACCCTGGACAGAACTGAAGCTTTCTTT	CATLDRTEAFF
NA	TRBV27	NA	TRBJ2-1	TGTGCCAGCAGAGGACAGCGTCGCAATGAGCAGTTCTTC	CASRGQRRNEQFF
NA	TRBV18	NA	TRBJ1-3	TGTGCCAGCTCAACGGCGCAGGGAGTAGACACCATATATTTT	CASSTAQGVDTIYF
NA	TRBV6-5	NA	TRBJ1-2	TGTGCCAGCAGTTACGATACCGGAGGGGGCTATGGCTACACCTTC	CASSYDTGGGYGYTF
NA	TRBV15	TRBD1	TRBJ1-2	TGTGCCACCTCAGACAGGGCCAACTATGGCTACACCTTC	CATSDRANYGYTF
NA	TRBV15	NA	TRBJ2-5	TGTGCCACCAGCAGAGCGGGTGGGGGTAAGCAAGAGACCCAGTACTTC	CATSRAGGGKQETQYF
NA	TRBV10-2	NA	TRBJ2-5	TGCGCCCTCCCCGCGGAGGGACTTCAAGAGACCCAGTACTTC	CALPAEGLQETQYF
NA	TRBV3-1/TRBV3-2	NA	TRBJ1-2	TGTGCCAGCAGCCAAGAAGCGGATACTTTCTATGGCTACACCTTC	CASSQEADTFYGYTF
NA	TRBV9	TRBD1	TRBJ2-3	TGTGCCAGCAGCGCGAGACAGGGAAGCACAGATACGCAGTATTTT	CASSARQGSTDTQYF
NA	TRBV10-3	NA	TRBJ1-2	TGTGCCATCAGTGAGTCACAGGATGACTTTAACTATGGCTACACCTTC	CAISESQDDFNYGYTF
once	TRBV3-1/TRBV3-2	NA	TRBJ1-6	TGTGCCAGCAGCCAAGAAGGGACGTTGCCCCTCCACTTT	CASSQEGTLPLHF
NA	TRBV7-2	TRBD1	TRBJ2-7	TGTGCCAGCAGCTTCGATTGGACAGGGGTCTACGAGCAGTACTTC	CASSFDWTGVYEQYF
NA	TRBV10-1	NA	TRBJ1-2	TGCGCCAGCAGACCGGACAGCTATGGCTACACCTTC	CASRPDSYGYTF
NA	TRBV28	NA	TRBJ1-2	TGTGCCAGCAGTCCACCTAGGTATGACCCCGGCTACACCTTC	CASSPPRYDPGYTF
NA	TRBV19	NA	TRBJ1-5	TGTGCCAGTACTCGACAGGAGTATCAGCCCCAGCATTTT	CASTRQEYQPQHF
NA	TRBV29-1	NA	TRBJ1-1	TGCAGCGGTAGGGACCCTAACACTGAAGCTTTCTTT	CSGRDPNTEAFF
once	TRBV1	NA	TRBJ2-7	TGCACCAGCATGGTGAACAGAGTCATCTACGAGCAGTACTTC	CTSMVNRVIYEQYF
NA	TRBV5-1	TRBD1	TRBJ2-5	TGCGCCAGCAGCTGGGGACAGGGTGTTAAAGAGACCCAGTACTTC	CASSWGQGVKETQYF
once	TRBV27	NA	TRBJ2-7	TGTGCCAGCAGCCCCGGGATAGCATACACCCCTTACGAGCAGTACTTC	CASSPGIAYTPYEQYF
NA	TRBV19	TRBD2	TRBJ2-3	TGTGCCAGTGGCCCCGGGACTAGCGGAGATACGCAGTATTTT	CASGPGTSGDTQYF
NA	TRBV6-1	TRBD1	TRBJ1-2	TGTGCCAGCAGTGAATGGACAGGCAGGGGTAACTATGGCTACACCTTC	CASSEWTGRGNYGYTF
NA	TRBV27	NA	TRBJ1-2	TGTGCCACCCAAGCCGGGTGGATGGCGTACTATGGCTACACCTTC	CATQAGWMAYYGYTF
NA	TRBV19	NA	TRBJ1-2	TGTGCCAGTAGCGCTCCGGACAGATATTATGGCTACACCTTC	CASSAPDRYYGYTF
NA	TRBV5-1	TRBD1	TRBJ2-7	TGCGCCAGCAGCTCGGACAGGGTACGGTACGAGCAGTACTTC	CASSSDRVRYEQYF
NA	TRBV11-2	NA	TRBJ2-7	TGTGCCAGCAGAACGTACTCAAGAAACTACGAGCAGTACTTC	CASRTYSRNYEQYF
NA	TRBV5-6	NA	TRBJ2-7	TGTGCCAGCAGCTTGGCCTCAGGGGACGAGCAGTACTTC	CASSLASGDEQYF
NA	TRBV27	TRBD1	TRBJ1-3	TGTGCCAGCAGGGGGACAGCCTCTGGAAACACCATATATTTT	CASRGTASGNTIYF